The present T cell receptor beta chain was sequenced within a study of identical twins. The ends were cut back, 2 bases at V and 1 base at J, with 12 bases in the middle. The CDR3 extends over 16 amino acids. Germline V gene lookup returns CDR1 KGHDR and CDR2 SFDVKD. One entry per CDR3 protein results from TCRdb running MiXCR on the 5' RACE reads. The table includes 1.5 million to 2 million distinct CDR3 sequences, 32% detected once. The chain joins TRBV24-1 to TRBJ2-3; possible D gene TRBD2, 5 bases. The sample taken for sequencing was cord blood. This TCR came from a newborn girl in good health. The CDR3 coding sequence is TGTGCCACCAGTGATTCCCCTAGCTCTCGCACAGATACGCAGTATTTT. The encoded protein is CATSDSPSSRTDTQYF.